This T cell receptor beta chain was sequenced for a study of blood T cells in healthy people across ages (dated by TCRdb to about 2015). Looking at the study overall: In model experiments, roughly one uniquely barcoded TCR beta cDNA molecule per two T cells was captured by template switching. Using the same blood draw, the study looked at two additional independent replicas of 1 million unique cDNA reads for two donors, one aged 18 to 30 and the other aged 80 or older. To avoid experimental bias, donors of different ages were randomly spread across the sequencing lanes. The study measured age-related changes in TCR beta repertoire diversity using deep sequencing normalized with unique cDNA molecular identifiers. The donors were divided into four age groups: young (average around 17 years), middle-aged (around 37), aged (around 59) and long-lived (about 79). The paper as a whole reports these results and caveats: Observed TCR beta diversity per million T cells fell roughly linearly with age, and a significant reduction was already apparent by age around 36. Estimates of total diversity from one million sequenced T cells were regarded as lower bounds and underestimates. Because profiling used bulk unsorted PBMCs, naive and antigen-experienced compartments could not be compared conclusively. Compared with the aged group, the long-lived group had more naive CD4+ T cells, fewer expanded clones and increased TCR diversity, suggesting age selection. The percentage of naive T cells measured by flow cytometry correlated strongly with observed TCR beta diversity. The CMV infection status of donors was not known, potentially confounding age-related changes in expanded clonotypes.

This clonotype occurred once. Its recognized antigen is unknown. No per-base quality is available; no much larger clone lies one base away. V gives up 4 bases and J gives up 10 bases, and the segment between their germline ends measures 16 bases. The CDR3 runs 14 residues from the cysteine to the phenylalanine. Kept here is only the CDR3 DNA, which spans 42 bases and is read in frame from base 1. Per the germline V gene, SGHVS is the CDR1 and FNYEAQ is the CDR2. The donors were a few dozen Caucasian individuals from Russia, aged roughly 6 to 100 years, who were systemically healthy. Each donor gave about 9.8 milliliters of peripheral blood, drawn into EDTA-treated Vacutainer tubes. Ficoll-Paque density-gradient centrifugation was used to isolate PBMCs, with at least 6 million per sample. Total RNA, at least 5 micrograms per sample, was extracted from PBMCs with Trizol reagent. Naive CD45RAhigh/CD27high T cell percentages were measured by flow cytometry on a PBMC aliquot from every donor.

Libraries were made using 5' RACE. The second PCR ran for about 7 to 11 cycles and used a J-beta primer mix along with a sample-barcoded 5' primer. Each TCR beta cDNA molecule received a unique molecular identifier from a template-switch 5' adaptor carrying 12 random nucleotides. At least 2.5 million CDR3-containing paired-end reads were obtained from each sample. All of the RNA was converted into first-strand cDNA using the Mint cDNA synthesis kit, with a TRBC-specific oligonucleotide serving as the primer. Following uracil-DNA glycosylase treatment, all cDNA underwent a first 18-cycle PCR with the universal primers M1SS and BC2_uni_R. Turning to the authors' computational methods: Normalization of each sample was performed by random selection of 1 million high-quality reads, each carrying a distinct molecular identifier. Instead of being binned into consensus sequences, reads with shared molecular identifiers were discarded. MiTCR, with a Q25 quality threshold and the strictest error-elimination algorithm, was used for CDR3 identification, clonotype clustering and error correction. Lower-bound total TCR beta diversity was estimated with a nonparametric unseen species model using Euler transformation. TCRdb reanalyzed the raw reads on its own, using fastp at Q25 for trimming and MiXCR for clone calling, and kept in-frame beta chains. Records with the same CDR3 protein are collapsed into one entry carrying the most frequent genes and DNA. The V and J calls were not made by the authors but by TCRdb's processing. Present in this sample are approximately 2,000,000 distinct CDR3 sequences, 39% of which were seen just once. Together, the top ten hold roughly 23% of the sample.

The clonotype originates from a human donor in good health. The sequenced sample consisted of blood. The rearranged segments are TRBV7-6 and TRBJ1-4; no D gene is confidently identified. The sequenced DNA is TGTGCCAGCAGCTACCGACCCGTCGAGGGAAAACTGTTTTTT. This sequence encodes CASSYRPVEGKLFF.